The rows below give T cell receptor beta chains drawn from one sample of a study of cytomegalovirus exposure and HLA in healthy donors. TCRdb's copy holds only in-frame clones and misses some; the assay was immunoSEQ multiplex PCR. The sample yields roughly 150,000 clones, more than 75% seen once. The sequenced sample was PBMCs. These receptor sequences come from a man between 18 and 29 years old in good health and CMV-seronegative. Both conserved end residues are part of each CDR3. Each record gives: V gene, J gene, CDR3 protein.

TRBV28	TRBJ1-1	CASRVPNTGRNTEAFF
TRBV21-1	TRBJ1-5	CASRYKDSPPGPGQPQHF
TRBV7-6	TRBJ1-1	CASSSGQPVKNTEAFF
TRBV30	TRBJ1-1	CAWSVVGGSTEAFF
TRBV28	TRBJ2-5	CASSPGTSQETQYF
TRBV10-1	TRBJ1-5	CASTPTGSRQPQHF
TRBV29-1	TRBJ1-1	CSSFLDRTEAFF
TRBV6-5	TRBJ2-1	CASSPRYDEQFF
TRBV18	TRBJ1-1	CASSPRDRTMNTEAFF
TRBV28	TRBJ1-2	CASSLPLTGGSYGYTF
TRBV6-6	TRBJ1-5	CASSRQDSNQPQHF
TRBV5-1	TRBJ2-3	CASSVLARGSTDTQYF
TRBV25-1	TRBJ1-5	CASSVHGNQPQHF
TRBV14	TRBJ2-1	CASSRRGGLNEQFF
TRBV19	TRBJ2-7	CASSMGQGDYEQYF
TRBV11-2	TRBJ2-5	CASSRRGNVGETQYF
TRBV6-1	TRBJ1-2	CASSSLTGDGYTF
TRBV6-6	TRBJ1-5	CASSSTRGNSNQPQHF
TRBV6-1	TRBJ1-4	CASSVWRATNEKLFF
TRBV4-1	TRBJ1-2	CASSLGRDSYGYTF
TRBV9	TRBJ1-2	CASSVQGNYGYTF
TRBV6-5	TRBJ2-1	CASRGDYKRYNEQFF
TRBV19	TRBJ1-6	CASSLGGSPLHF
TRBV6-1	TRBJ2-1	CASSEVGGSYNEQFF
TRBV23-1	TRBJ1-4	CASSQSGQGNEKLFF
TRBV25-1	TRBJ2-2	CASSDQAANTGELFF
TRBV27	TRBJ2-1	CASSVNVETGNEQFF
TRBV27	TRBJ2-3	CASSPRLAELVTDTQYF
TRBV6-5	TRBJ1-1	CASSPRGRRTEAFF
TRBV5-5	TRBJ1-2	CASSLDRANYGYTF
TRBV10-3	TRBJ2-6	CAIGTGVHGANVLTF
TRBV11-2	TRBJ2-1	CASSFLEPYNEQFF
TRBV5-5	TRBJ1-1	CASSPQGDTEAFF
TRBV28	TRBJ1-2	CASSQPRPNYGYTF
TRBV7-9	TRBJ2-3	CASSAQGAVGTDTQYF
TRBV28	TRBJ1-3	CASAGVKGNTIYF
TRBV4-1	TRBJ2-2	CASSHWRAGDTGELFF
TRBV5-4	TRBJ1-6	CASRGGNSPLHF
TRBV5-4	TRBJ1-1	CASSWDWTGAGNTEAFF
TRBV14	TRBJ2-3	CASSADRVDTQYF
TRBV7-9	TRBJ2-5	CASSPNINRKETQYF
TRBV2	TRBJ1-2	CASSRTGDGYTF
TRBV5-1	TRBJ2-3	CASSWTGSSTDTQYF
TRBV7-5	TRBJ1-2	CVRSLWDFRRDGYTF
TRBV27	TRBJ1-2	CASSSRSSGYTF
TRBV27	TRBJ2-3	CASSTRLAGSDTQYF
TRBV27	TRBJ1-5	CASSLNSLVSNQPQHF
TRBV28	TRBJ1-2	CASSYLVGQGADYGYTF
TRBV28	TRBJ1-5	CASSFQGNQPQHF
TRBV28	TRBJ1-4	CASSLRGQGPATNEKLFF
TRBV5-1	TRBJ1-5	CASSLAGIQPQHF
TRBV20-1	TRBJ2-5	CSVKGGETQYF